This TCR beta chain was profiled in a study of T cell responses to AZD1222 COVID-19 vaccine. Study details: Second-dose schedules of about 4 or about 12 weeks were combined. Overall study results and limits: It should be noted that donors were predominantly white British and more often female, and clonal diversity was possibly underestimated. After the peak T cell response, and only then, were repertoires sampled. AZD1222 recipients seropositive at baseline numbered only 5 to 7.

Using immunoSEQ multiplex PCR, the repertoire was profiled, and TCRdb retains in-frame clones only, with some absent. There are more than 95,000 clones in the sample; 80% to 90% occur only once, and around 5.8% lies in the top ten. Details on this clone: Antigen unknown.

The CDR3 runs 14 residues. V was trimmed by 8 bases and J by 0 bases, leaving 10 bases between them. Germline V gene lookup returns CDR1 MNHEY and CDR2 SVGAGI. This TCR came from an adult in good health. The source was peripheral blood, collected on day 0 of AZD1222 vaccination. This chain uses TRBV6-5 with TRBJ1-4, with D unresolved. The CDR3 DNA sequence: TGTGCCAGCCGAGGAACGGCAACTAATGAAAAACTGTTTTTT. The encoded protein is CASRGTATNEKLFF.